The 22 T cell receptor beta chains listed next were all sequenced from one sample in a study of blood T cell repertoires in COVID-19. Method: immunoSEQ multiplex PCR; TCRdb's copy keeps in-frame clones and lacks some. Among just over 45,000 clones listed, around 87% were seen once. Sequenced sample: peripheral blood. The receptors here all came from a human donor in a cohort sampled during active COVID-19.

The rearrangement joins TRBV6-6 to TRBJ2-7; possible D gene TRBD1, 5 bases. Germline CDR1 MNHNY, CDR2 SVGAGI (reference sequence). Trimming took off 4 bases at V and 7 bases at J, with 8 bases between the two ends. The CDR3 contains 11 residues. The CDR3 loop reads CASSWGLEQYF. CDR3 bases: TGTGCCAGCAGTTGGGGCCTGGAGCAGTACTTC.

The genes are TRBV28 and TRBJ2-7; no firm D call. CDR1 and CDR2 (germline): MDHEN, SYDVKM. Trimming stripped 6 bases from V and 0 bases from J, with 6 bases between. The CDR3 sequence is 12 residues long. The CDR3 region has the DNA TGTGCCAGCAGGGCCCCCTCCTACGAGCAGTACTTC. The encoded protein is CASRAPSYEQYF. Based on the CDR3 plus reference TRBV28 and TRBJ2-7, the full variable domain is DVKVTQSSRYLVKRTGEKVFLECVQDMDHENMFWYRQDPGLGLRLIYFSYDVKMKEKGDIPEGYSVSREKKERFSLILESASTNQTSMYLCASRAPSYEQYFGPGTRLTVT.

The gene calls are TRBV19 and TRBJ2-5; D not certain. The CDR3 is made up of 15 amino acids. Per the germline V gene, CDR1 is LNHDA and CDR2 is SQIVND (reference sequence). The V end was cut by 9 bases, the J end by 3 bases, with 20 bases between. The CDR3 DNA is TGTGCCAGCTCATCCATCGAACGGAGAGAAGAGACCCAGTACTTC. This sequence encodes CASSSIERREETQYF.

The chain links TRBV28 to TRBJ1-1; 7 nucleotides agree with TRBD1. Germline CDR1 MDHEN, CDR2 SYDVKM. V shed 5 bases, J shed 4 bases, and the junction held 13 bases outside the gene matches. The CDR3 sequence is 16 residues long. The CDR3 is CASSQAAGGGSTEAFF. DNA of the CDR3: TGTGCCAGCAGTCAGGCGGCAGGGGGTGGGAGCACTGAAGCTTTCTTT.

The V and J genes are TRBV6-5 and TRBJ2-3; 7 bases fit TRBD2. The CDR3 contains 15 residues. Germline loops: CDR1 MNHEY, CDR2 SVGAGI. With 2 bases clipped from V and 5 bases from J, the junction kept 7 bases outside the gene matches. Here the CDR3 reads CASSYGGGSRDTQYF. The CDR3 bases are TGTGCCAGCAGTTACGGTGGCGGGAGTAGAGATACGCAGTATTTT.

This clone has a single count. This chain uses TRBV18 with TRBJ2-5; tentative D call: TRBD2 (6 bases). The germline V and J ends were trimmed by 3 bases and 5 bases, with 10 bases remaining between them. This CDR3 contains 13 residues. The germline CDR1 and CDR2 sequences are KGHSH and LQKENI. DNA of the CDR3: TGTGCCAGCTCACCCAATGCGGGGGAGACCCAGTACTTC. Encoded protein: CASSPNAGETQYF.

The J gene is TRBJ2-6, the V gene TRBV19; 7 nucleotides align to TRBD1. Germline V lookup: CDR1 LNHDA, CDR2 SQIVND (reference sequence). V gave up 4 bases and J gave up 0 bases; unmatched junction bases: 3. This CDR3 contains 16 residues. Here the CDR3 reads CASSKGASSGANVLTF. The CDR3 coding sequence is TGTGCCAGTAGTAAGGGGGCCAGCTCTGGGGCCAACGTCCTGACTTTC.

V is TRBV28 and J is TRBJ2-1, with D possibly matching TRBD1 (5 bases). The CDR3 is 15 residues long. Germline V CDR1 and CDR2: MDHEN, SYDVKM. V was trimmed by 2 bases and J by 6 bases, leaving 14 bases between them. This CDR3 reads CASSLRLDSSNEQFF. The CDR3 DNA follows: TGTGCCAGCAGTTTAAGACTCGACAGTTCCAATGAGCAGTTCTTC.

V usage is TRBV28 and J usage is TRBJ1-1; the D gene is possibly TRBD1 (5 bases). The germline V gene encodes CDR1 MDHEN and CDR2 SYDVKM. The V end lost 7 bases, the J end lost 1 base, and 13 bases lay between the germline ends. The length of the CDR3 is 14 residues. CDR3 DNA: TGTGCCAGCACCTCGGGGGTCGGGAACACTGAAGCTTTCTTT. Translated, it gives CASTSGVGNTEAFF. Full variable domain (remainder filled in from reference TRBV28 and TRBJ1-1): DVKVTQSSRYLVKRTGEKVFLECVQDMDHENMFWYRQDPGLGLRLIYFSYDVKMKEKGDIPEGYSVSREKKERFSLILESASTNQTSMYLCASTSGVGNTEAFFGQGTRLTVV.

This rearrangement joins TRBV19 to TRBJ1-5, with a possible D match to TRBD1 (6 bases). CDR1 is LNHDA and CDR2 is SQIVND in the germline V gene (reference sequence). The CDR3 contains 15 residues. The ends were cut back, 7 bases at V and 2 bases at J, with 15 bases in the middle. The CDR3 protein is CASNKQGWRNQPQHF. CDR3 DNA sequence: TGTGCCAGTAACAAACAGGGCTGGCGCAATCAGCCCCAGCATTTT. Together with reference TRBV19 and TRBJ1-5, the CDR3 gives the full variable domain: DGGITQSPKYLFRKEGQNVTLSCEQNLNHDAMYWYRQDPGQGLRLIYYSQIVNDFQKGDIAEGYSVSREKKESFPLTVTSAQKNPTAFYLCASNKQGWRNQPQHFGDGTRLSIL.

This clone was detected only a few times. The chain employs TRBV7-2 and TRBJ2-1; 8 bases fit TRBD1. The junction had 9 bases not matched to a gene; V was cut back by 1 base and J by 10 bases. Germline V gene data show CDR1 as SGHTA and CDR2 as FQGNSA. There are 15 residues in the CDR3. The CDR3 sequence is CASSLGQGAQSEQFF. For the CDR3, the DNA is TGTGCCAGCAGCTTAGGCCAGGGGGCACAAAGCGAGCAGTTCTTC.

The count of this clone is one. As DNA, the CDR3 is TGTGCCATCAGGACGGTAGCGGGGGATACGCAGTATTTT. Protein product: CAIRTVAGDTQYF. J is TRBJ2-3 and V is TRBV10-3; 8 bases fit TRBD2. With V trimmed by 6 bases and J by 6 bases, 5 bases remained unmatched. In germline, CDR1 is ENHRY, CDR2 SYGVKD. This CDR3 spans 13 amino acids.

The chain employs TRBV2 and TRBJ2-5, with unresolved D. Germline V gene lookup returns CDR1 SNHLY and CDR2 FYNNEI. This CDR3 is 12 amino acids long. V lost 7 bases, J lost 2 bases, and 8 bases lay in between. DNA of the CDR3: TGTGCCAGCAATATCGGGCAAGAGACCCAGTACTTC. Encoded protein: CASNIGQETQYF.

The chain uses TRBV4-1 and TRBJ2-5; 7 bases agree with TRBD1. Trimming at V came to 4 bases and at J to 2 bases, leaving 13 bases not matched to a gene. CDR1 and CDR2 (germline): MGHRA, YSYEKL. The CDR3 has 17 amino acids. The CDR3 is CASSLKQGLYRQETQYF. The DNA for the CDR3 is TGCGCCAGCAGCCTAAAACAGGGGTTGTATAGACAAGAGACCCAGTACTTC.

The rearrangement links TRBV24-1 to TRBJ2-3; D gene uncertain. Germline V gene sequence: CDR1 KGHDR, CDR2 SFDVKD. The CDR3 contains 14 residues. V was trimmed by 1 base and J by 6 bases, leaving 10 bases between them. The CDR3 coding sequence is TGTGCCACCAGTGATTTTTCCCGACTCGATACGCAGTATTTT. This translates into CATSDFSRLDTQYF.

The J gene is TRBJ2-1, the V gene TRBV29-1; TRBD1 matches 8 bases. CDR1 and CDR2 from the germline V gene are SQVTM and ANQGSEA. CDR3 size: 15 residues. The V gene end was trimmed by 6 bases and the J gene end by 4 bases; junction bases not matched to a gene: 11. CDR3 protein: CSVVDRDWGYNEQFF. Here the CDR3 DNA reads TGCAGCGTGGTGGACAGGGATTGGGGGTACAATGAGCAGTTCTTC.

The CDR3 sequence: CASSLGDRVSETQYF. CDR3 nucleotide sequence: TGTGCCAGCAGCTTAGGGGACAGGGTCTCAGAGACCCAGTACTTC. The chain has TRBV7-9 and TRBJ2-5; 9 positions agree with TRBD1. The CDR3 contains 15 residues. CDR1 SEHNR and CDR2 FQNEAQ come from the germline V gene (reference sequence). V gave up 1 base and J gave up 4 bases; unmatched junction bases: 4.

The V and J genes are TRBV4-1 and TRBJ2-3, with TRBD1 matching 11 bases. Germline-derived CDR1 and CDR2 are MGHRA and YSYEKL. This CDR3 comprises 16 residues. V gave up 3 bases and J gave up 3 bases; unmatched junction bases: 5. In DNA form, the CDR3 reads TGCGCCAGCAGCCACCAGGGACAGGGGGTGACAGATACGCAGTATTTT. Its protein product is CASSHQGQGVTDTQYF.

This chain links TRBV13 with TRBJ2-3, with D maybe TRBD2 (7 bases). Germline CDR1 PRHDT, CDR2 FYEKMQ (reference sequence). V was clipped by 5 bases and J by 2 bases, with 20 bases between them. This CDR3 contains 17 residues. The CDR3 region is CASSPMFGGGDTDTQYF. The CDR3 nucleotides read TGTGCCAGCAGCCCCATGTTCGGAGGGGGGGACACAGATACGCAGTATTTT.

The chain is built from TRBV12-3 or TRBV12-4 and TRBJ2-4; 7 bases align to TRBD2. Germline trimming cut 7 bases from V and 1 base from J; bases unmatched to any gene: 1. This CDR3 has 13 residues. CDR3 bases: TGTGCCAGCAACGGGGGGGCCAAAAACATTCAGTACTTC. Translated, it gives CASNGGAKNIQYF.

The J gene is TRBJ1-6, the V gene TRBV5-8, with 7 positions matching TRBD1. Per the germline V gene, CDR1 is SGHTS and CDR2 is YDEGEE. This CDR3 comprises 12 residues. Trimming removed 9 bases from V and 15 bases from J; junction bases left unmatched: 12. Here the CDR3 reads CATGTASLGLHF. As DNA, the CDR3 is TGTGCCACCGGGACAGCGTCTCTGGGCCTCCACTTT.

The chain's CDR3 is CAISETGQGLEIYNEQFF. DNA of the CDR3: TGTGCCATCAGTGAGACGGGACAGGGCCTAGAAATTTACAATGAGCAGTTCTTC. V and J are TRBV10-3 and TRBJ2-1; 9 nucleotides match TRBD1. In germline, CDR1 is ENHRY, CDR2 SYGVKD. V was clipped by 2 bases and J by 4 bases; unmatched bases: 12. The CDR3 is 18 residues long.